A single sample is the source of the 19 T cell receptor beta chains below, sequenced in a study of Graves' ophthalmopathy and Graves' hyperthyroidism. Researchers took RNA transcripts and amplified TCR beta CDR3 regions from them. A first-round RT-PCR used HTBI primers, followed by a second-round multiplex PCR. TCRdb used MiXCR to reprocess the multiplex PCR reads, holding one entry per CDR3 protein. The data show hundreds of thousands of distinct CDR3 sequences, 20% to 25% seen once. Sequencing was done on a sample of peripheral blood. These receptors originate from a woman aged 18-29 years with stable Graves' hyperthyroidism. Some clones in this sample may be carry-over from other donors' samples.

The table lists this clonotype with many counts. The J gene is TRBJ2-7, the V gene TRBV28; D unresolved. The ends were cut back, 5 bases at V and 4 bases at J, with 21 bases in the middle. The CDR3 runs to 16 residues. Germline assignment: CDR1 MDHEN and CDR2 SYDVKM. The CDR3 DNA sequence: TGTGCCAGCAGTCCTTTTTTTAGACAACTATTATACGAGCAGTACTTC. It translates to CASSPFFRQLLYEQYF. Complete variable domain (other parts from reference TRBV28 and TRBJ2-7): DVKVTQSSRYLVKRTGEKVFLECVQDMDHENMFWYRQDPGLGLRLIYFSYDVKMKEKGDIPEGYSVSREKKERFSLILESASTNQTSMYLCASSPFFRQLLYEQYFGPGTRLTVT.

The chain combines TRBV2 with TRBJ2-5; 7 nucleotides line up with TRBD2. The CDR3 is 14 amino acids. Trimming cost V 8 bases and J 7 bases; bases outside gene matches: 13. In germline, CDR1 is SNHLY, CDR2 FYNNEI. Written as DNA, the CDR3 is TGTGCCAGCTACCTAGGACTAGGTGACGGGACCCAGTACTTC. The encoded protein is CASYLGLGDGTQYF.

This clonotype showed up just a few times. The rearrangement joins TRBV29-1 to TRBJ2-7; D might be TRBD1 or TRBD2, each matching 5 bases. V was pared by 1 base and J by 6 bases, with 13 bases between. Germline CDR1 and CDR2: SQVTM and ANQGSEA. The CDR3 contains 13 residues. The CDR3 DNA is TGCAGCGTTGAAGGATTGGGGGTTCCCGAGCAGTACTTC. Translation gives CSVEGLGVPEQYF.

Many counts were recorded for this clonotype. CDR3 sequence reads: CASSEDPGDETQYF. CDR3 DNA: TGTGCCAGCAGTGAAGATCCAGGGGACGAGACCCAGTACTTC. The gene calls are TRBV2 and TRBJ2-5; D perhaps matches TRBD1 (6 bases). The germline gives CDR1 SNHLY, CDR2 FYNNEI. The CDR3 has 14 amino acids. V was pared by 1 base and J by 5 bases, with 11 bases between. The full variable domain, completed using reference TRBV2 and TRBJ2-5, is EPEVTQTPSHQVTQMGQEVILRCVPISNHLYFYWYRQILGQKVEFLVSFYNNEISEKSEIFDDQFSVERPDGSNFTLKIRSTKLEDSAMYFCASSEDPGDETQYFGPGTRLLVL.

This clonotype came up many times. The chain has TRBV6-1 and TRBJ1-2, with TRBD1 matching over 9 bases. Looked up from germline, CDR1 is MNHNS and CDR2 is SASEGT. CDR3 length equals 15 residues. Unmatched junction bases numbered 13, after V lost 6 bases and J lost 8 bases. This chain's CDR3 is CASRHTGQGFWGYTF. CDR3 in DNA: TGTGCCAGCAGGCACACGGGACAGGGTTTTTGGGGCTACACCTTC.

This clonotype came up many times. The chain carries TRBV12-3 or TRBV12-4 and TRBJ2-2; D is undetermined. There are 14 residues in the CDR3. Deletions cut 8 bases from V and 4 bases from J, with 14 bases between. CDR3 loop: CASDPVSITGELFF. The DNA of the CDR3 is TGTGCCAGCGATCCAGTCTCGATCACCGGGGAGCTGTTTTTT.

This clonotype was recorded only once. V and J are TRBV11-2 and TRBJ2-7, with 8 bases identical to TRBD2. V lost 0 bases and J lost 5; bases outside the gene matches: 9. The CDR3 sequence is 16 residues long. Germline values: CDR1 SGHAT, CDR2 FQNNGV. The CDR3 DNA is TGTGCCAGCAGCTTAGATCCCCTAGCGGGCGGCGACGAGCAGTACTTC. Protein sequence: CASSLDPLAGGDEQYF.

This clonotype was counted at least ten times. This rearrangement joins TRBV6-1 to TRBJ2-6, with no clear D. The CDR3 covers 16 residues. V was trimmed by 6 bases and J by 0 bases, leaving 12 bases between them. Germline values: CDR1 MNHNS, CDR2 SASEGT. CDR3 nucleotide sequence: TGTGCCAGCAGCGACCGTTTCTTCTCTGGGGCCAACGTCCTGACTTTC. Its protein is CASSDRFFSGANVLTF.

This clonotype was detected ten times or more. This rearrangement joins TRBV4-2 to TRBJ2-7; 8 bases map to TRBD1. This CDR3 is built from 16 residues. Per germline, CDR1 LGHNA and CDR2 YNFKEQ. V was clipped by 0 bases and J by 4 bases; unmatched bases: 8. CDR3 region: CASSQDLDRGPYEQYF. CDR3 DNA: TGTGCCAGCAGCCAAGATCTAGACAGGGGCCCTTACGAGCAGTACTTC.

This clonotype was seen at least ten times. The chain uses TRBV12-3 or TRBV12-4 and TRBJ2-5, with 9 bases that match TRBD1. With 6 bases clipped from V and 4 bases from J, the junction kept 6 bases outside the gene matches. The CDR3 runs 14 residues. As DNA, the CDR3 is TGTGCCAGCAGCCCGGGACAGGGCAGAGAGACCCAGTACTTC. Amino acids: CASSPGQGRETQYF.

At least ten counts were recorded for this clonotype. The gene calls are TRBV5-1 and TRBJ2-7, with TRBD1 identical over 9 bases. With V trimmed by 4 bases and J by 0 bases, 5 bases remained unmatched. This CDR3 is 15 amino acids long. Germline V gene data show CDR1 as SGHRS and CDR2 as YFSETQ. The CDR3 nucleotides read TGCGCCAGCAGCAGAGGGACAGGGAGCTCCTACGAGCAGTACTTC. This codes for CASSRGTGSSYEQYF.

This clonotype was seen ten or more times. The V call is TRBV12-3 or TRBV12-4, the J call TRBJ2-2; D uncertain. V dropped 2 bases and J dropped 6 bases, with 4 bases sitting between them. The CDR3 is 12 residues long. The CDR3: CASSLWSGELFF. The CDR3 coding sequence is TGTGCCAGCAGTTTATGGTCCGGGGAGCTGTTTTTT.

This clonotype was detected only a few times. The chain combines TRBV11-3 with TRBJ2-5, with 7 bases matching TRBD1. V shed 1 base, J shed 0 bases, and the junction held 2 bases outside the gene matches. CDR1 and CDR2 (germline): SGHNT, YENEEA. This CDR3 has 15 amino acids. The CDR3, as DNA: TGTGCCAGCAGCTTAGGACAGGGAGACCAAGAGACCCAGTACTTC. It specifies CASSLGQGDQETQYF.

This clonotype was seen repeatedly, ten times or more. The chain joins TRBV28 to TRBJ1-1, with 7 positions matching TRBD1. Per the germline V gene, CDR1 is MDHEN and CDR2 is SYDVKM. The V gene end was trimmed by 6 bases and the J gene end by 7 bases; junction bases not matched to a gene: 8. The CDR3 has 13 residues. CDR3 residues: CASSWTDRFEAFF. The CDR3 DNA sequence: TGTGCCAGCAGCTGGACGGACAGGTTTGAAGCTTTCTTT.

The chain links TRBV6-2 or TRBV6-3 to TRBJ1-5, with 9 bases identical to TRBD1. V shed 7 bases, J shed 4 bases, and the junction held 11 bases outside the gene matches. The CDR3 is made up of 16 amino acids. Germline V gene data show CDR1 as MNHEY and CDR2 as SVGEGT. The CDR3 region is CASNSDRDRENQPQHF. In DNA, the CDR3 is TGTGCCAGCAACTCGGACCGGGACAGGGAAAATCAGCCCCAGCATTTT.

This clonotype was picked up many times. The chain joins TRBV28 to TRBJ1-2, with 9 positions matching TRBD1. The CDR3 runs to 18 residues. The V segment lost 4 bases and the J segment 3 bases; nucleotides outside the gene matches: 15. CDR1 MDHEN and CDR2 SYDVKM come from the germline V gene. The CDR3 here is CASSSAGVPTGGDYGYTF. CDR3 coding DNA: TGTGCCAGCAGTTCAGCGGGGGTCCCTACAGGGGGCGACTATGGCTACACCTTC.

This clonotype was seen a handful of times. The chain recombines TRBV5-1 with TRBJ2-5, with D possibly called TRBD1 or TRBD2 (6 bases each). The CDR3 contains 15 residues. The V gene lost 7 bases and the J gene lost 1 base, with 17 bases spanning the gap. Germline CDR1 SGHRS, CDR2 YFSETQ. The CDR3 sequence: CASRTLRGAQETQYF. The DNA for the CDR3 is TGCGCCAGCCGAACCCTAAGGGGGGCCCAAGAGACCCAGTACTTC.

There are many counts of this clonotype. The V and J genes are TRBV5-1 and TRBJ2-7, with 7 bases identical to TRBD1. Germline lookup yields CDR1 SGHRS and CDR2 YFSETQ. The CDR3 is 18 amino acids. Losses at the gene ends were 3 bases for V and 5 bases for J; bases not matched to a gene: 20. This chain's CDR3 is CASSWTTGWTVLTDEQYF. The CDR3 region has the DNA TGCGCCAGCAGCTGGACGACAGGGTGGACCGTGCTAACAGACGAGCAGTACTTC. Filled out from reference TRBV5-1 and TRBJ2-7, the complete variable domain reads KAGVTQTPRYLIKTRGQQVTLSCSPISGHRSVSWYQQTPGQGLQFLFEYFSETQRNKGNFPGRFSGRQFSNSRSEMNVSTLELGDSALYLCASSWTTGWTVLTDEQYFGPGTRLTVT.

This rearrangement joins TRBV6-2 or TRBV6-3 to TRBJ2-5; D is possibly TRBD2 (5 bases). From germline, CDR1 is MNHEY and CDR2 SVGEGT. With 2 bases removed from V and 3 bases from J, the gap between germline ends came to 13 bases. The CDR3 has 15 amino acids. This CDR3 reads CASSYPRGIEETQYF. The CDR3 DNA reads as TGTGCCAGCAGTTACCCCCGGGGTATCGAAGAGACCCAGTACTTC.